These T cell receptor beta chains were read from a single sample in a study of cytomegalovirus exposure and HLA in healthy donors. TCRdb keeps only in-frame clones here, not all; method: immunoSEQ multiplex PCR. The sample carries over 150,000 clones, about 88% recorded once. Sequencing was done on a sample of PBMCs. The origin of the receptors is a young man in good health and CMV-seropositive. Each CDR3 is given with its conserved first and last residue. D genes are given only for firm matches. A row's size may be missing; if present it is once, few, many or a size class.

>TRBV5-1|TRBJ2-7|few|.
CASSLEGGYYEQYF
TGCGCCAGCAGCTTGGAGGGCGGGTACTACGAGCAGTACTTC
>TRBV5-1|TRBJ2-5|.|TRBD1
CASSENPGTGKETQYF
TGCGCCAGCAGCGAGAACCCCGGGACAGGCAAAGAGACCCAGTACTTC
>TRBV5-1|TRBJ1-1|.|TRBD1
CASSLAGQGATEAFF
TGCGCCAGCAGCTTGGCAGGGCAGGGGGCCACTGAAGCTTTCTTT
>TRBV7-9|TRBJ1-2|few|.
CASTLAGGEWEYGYTF
TGTGCCAGCACCCTCGCGGGAGGGGAATGGGAGTATGGCTACACCTTC
>TRBV10-3|TRBJ2-1|.|.
CAISEADRTTNEQFF
TGTGCCATCAGTGAAGCGGACAGAACCACCAATGAGCAGTTCTTC
>TRBV7-2|TRBJ1-4|.|TRBD1
CASSPKDRGRTNEKLFF
TGTGCCAGCAGCCCTAAAGACAGGGGGCGAACTAATGAAAAACTGTTTTTT
>TRBV5-1|TRBJ2-5|once|TRBD1
CASSVGTGGRETQYF
TGCGCCAGCAGCGTCGGGACAGGGGGAAGGGAGACCCAGTACTTC
>TRBV9|TRBJ2-2|.|.
CASNSGGRTGELFF
TGTGCCAGCAACTCGGGGGGCAGAACCGGGGAGCTGTTTTTT
>TRBV6-1|TRBJ2-2|.|.
CASSEGVRWLFF
TGTGCCAGCAGTGAAGGTGTGCGGTGGCTGTTTTTT
>TRBV19|TRBJ2-1|.|.
CASRLASYNEQFF
TGTGCCAGTCGGCTAGCCTCTTACAATGAGCAGTTCTTC
>TRBV6-1|TRBJ2-3|.|.
CASSEHGAHTDTQYF
TGTGCCAGCAGTGAACATGGGGCCCACACAGATACGCAGTATTTT
>TRBV2|TRBJ2-1|.|.
CASSVPGQGYSDEQFF
TGTGCCAGCAGTGTACCGGGGCAGGGGTACAGCGATGAGCAGTTCTTC
>TRBV29-1|TRBJ2-2|.|TRBD2
CSVEDRGREGRQRELFF
TGCAGCGTTGAAGATCGGGGGCGGGAGGGCCGCCAAAGGGAGCTGTTTTTT
>TRBV30|TRBJ1-5|few|.
CAWANGQNQPQHF
TGTGCCTGGGCCAATGGACAGAATCAGCCCCAGCATTTT
>TRBV7-2|TRBJ2-7|.|.
CASSDTFEQYF
TGTGCCAGCAGCGATACATTTGAGCAGTACTTC
>TRBV5-6|TRBJ2-3|.|TRBD2
CASSYSGVSTDTQYF
TGTGCCAGCAGCTATAGCGGGGTTTCCACAGATACGCAGTATTTT
>TRBV30|TRBJ1-4|few|.
CAWSGVLFSGTNEKLFF
TGTGCCTGGAGTGGGGTGCTTTTCAGCGGTACTAATGAAAAACTGTTTTTT
>TRBV11-2|TRBJ2-1|.|TRBD2
CASSSGTRLQNEQFF
TGTGCCAGCAGCTCAGGGACTAGGCTACAGAATGAGCAGTTCTTC
>TRBV6-6|TRBJ1-6|.|.
CAGGQLNSPLHF
TGTGCCGGAGGACAGCTCAATTCACCCCTCCACTTT
>TRBV7-2|TRBJ2-7|.|.
CASSSPGGPYEQYF
TGTGCCAGCAGCTCCCCAGGGGGGCCCTACGAGCAGTACTTC
>TRBV6-4|TRBJ2-2|.|.
CASSPGSTGELFF
TGTGCCAGCAGTCCGGGAAGCACCGGGGAGCTGTTTTTT
>TRBV7-2|TRBJ2-6|.|.
CASSPHGGKGSGANVLTF
TGTGCCAGCAGCCCCCACGGGGGTAAGGGCTCTGGGGCCAACGTCCTGACTTTC
>TRBV5-4|TRBJ2-1|once|TRBD2
CASSLEGGGRAGNEQFF
TGTGCCAGCAGCTTGGAGGGGGGCGGGAGGGCCGGCAATGAGCAGTTCTTC
>TRBV14|TRBJ2-2|.|.
CASSRRLALNTGELFF
TGTGCCAGCAGCCGACGACTTGCGCTGAACACCGGGGAGCTGTTTTTT
>TRBV7-9|TRBJ2-7|once|.
CASSLAGLASYEQYF
TGTGCCAGCAGCTTGGCGGGACTGGCCTCCTACGAGCAGTACTTC